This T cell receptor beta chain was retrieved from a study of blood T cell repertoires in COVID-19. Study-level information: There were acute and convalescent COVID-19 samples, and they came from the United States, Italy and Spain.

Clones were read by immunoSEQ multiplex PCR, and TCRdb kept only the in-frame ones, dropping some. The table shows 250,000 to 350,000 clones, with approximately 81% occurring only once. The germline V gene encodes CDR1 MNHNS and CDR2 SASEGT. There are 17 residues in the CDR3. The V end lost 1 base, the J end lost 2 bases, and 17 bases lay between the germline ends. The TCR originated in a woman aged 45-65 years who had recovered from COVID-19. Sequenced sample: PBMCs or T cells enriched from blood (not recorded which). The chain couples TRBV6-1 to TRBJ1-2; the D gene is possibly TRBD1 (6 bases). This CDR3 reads CASSEGSGAPSNYGYTF. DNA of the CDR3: TGTGCCAGCAGTGAAGGGTCAGGGGCCCCGTCAAACTATGGCTACACCTTC.